This TCR beta chain was identified during a study of blood T cell repertoires in COVID-19. Individuals drawn from 24 US areas were roughly 18 to 95 years old. In assigning cohorts, the study relied on participant-reported clinical history. Recovery meant two consecutive negative NP/OP PCR tests, professional clearance, or resolved symptoms. Sequenced by immunoSEQ multiplex PCR; TCRdb stores in-frame clones only, minus some. The sample records about 130,000 clones, roughly four fifths being singletons. CDR1 is LNHDA and CDR2 is SQIVND in the germline V gene (reference sequence). With 6 bases clipped from V and 6 bases from J, the junction kept 15 bases outside the gene matches. The CDR3 runs to 16 residues.

The chain recombines TRBV19 with TRBJ1-2; 8 nucleotides align to TRBD1. The source is a man younger than 40 who had recovered from COVID-19. The sequencing input was PBMCs or T cells enriched from blood (not recorded which). This chain's CDR3 is CASRNPDRGAQHGYTF. As DNA, the CDR3 is TGTGCCAGTAGAAATCCCGACAGGGGAGCGCAGCATGGCTACACCTTC.